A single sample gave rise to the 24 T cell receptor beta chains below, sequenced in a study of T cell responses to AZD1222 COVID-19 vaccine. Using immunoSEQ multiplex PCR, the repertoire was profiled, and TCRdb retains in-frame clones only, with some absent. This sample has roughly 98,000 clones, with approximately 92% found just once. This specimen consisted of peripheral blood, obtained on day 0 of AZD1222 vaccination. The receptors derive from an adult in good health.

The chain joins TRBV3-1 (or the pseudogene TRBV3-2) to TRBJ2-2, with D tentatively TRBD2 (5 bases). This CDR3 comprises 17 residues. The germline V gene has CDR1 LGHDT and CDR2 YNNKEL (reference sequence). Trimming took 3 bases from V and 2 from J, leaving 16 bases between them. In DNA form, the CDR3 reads TGTGCCAGCAGCCACGTGCCCACCGGGAAAAACACCGGGGAGCTGTTTTTT. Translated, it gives CASSHVPTGKNTGELFF.

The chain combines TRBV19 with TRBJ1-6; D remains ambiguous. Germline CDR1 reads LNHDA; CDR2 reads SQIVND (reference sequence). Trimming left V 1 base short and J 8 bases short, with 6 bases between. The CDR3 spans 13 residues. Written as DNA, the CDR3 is TGTGCCAGTAGTATAGTGGAGGATTCACCCCTCCACTTT. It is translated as CASSIVEDSPLHF.

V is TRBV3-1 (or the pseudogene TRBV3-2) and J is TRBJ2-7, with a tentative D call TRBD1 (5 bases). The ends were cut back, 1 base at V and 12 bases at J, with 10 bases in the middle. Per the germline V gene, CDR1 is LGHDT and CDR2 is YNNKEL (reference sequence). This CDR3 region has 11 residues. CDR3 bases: TGTGCCAGCAGCCAAGCAGGGCGTGGGTACTTC. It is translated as CASSQAGRGYF.

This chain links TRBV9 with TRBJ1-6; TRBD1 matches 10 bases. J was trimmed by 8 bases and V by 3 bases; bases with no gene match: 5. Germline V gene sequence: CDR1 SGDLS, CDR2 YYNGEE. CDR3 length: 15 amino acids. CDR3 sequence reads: CASSADGTGDSPLHF. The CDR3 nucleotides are TGTGCCAGCAGCGCGGACGGGACAGGGGATTCACCCCTCCACTTT.

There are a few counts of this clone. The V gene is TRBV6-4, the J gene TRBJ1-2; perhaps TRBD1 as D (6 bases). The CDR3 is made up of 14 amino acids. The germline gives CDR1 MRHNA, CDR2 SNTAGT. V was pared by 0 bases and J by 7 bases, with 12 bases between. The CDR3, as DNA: TGTGCCAGCAGTGACTCGATCAGGGGTTTTGGCTACACCTTC. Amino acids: CASSDSIRGFGYTF.

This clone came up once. The CDR3 loop is CAISGQVITGELFF. The CDR3 DNA reads TGTGCCATCTCCGGACAGGTGATAACCGGGGAGCTGTTTTTT. The chain is built from TRBV2 and TRBJ2-2; 7 bases fit TRBD1. The J segment lost 5 bases and the V segment lost 10 bases, leaving 10 bases of the junction unmatched. CDR1 and CDR2 from the germline V gene are SNHLY and FYNNEI. This CDR3 spans 14 amino acids.

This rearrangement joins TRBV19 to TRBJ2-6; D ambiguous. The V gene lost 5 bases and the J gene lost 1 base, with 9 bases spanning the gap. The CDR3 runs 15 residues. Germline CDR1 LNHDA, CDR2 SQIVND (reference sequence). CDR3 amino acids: CASSPLLSGANVLTF. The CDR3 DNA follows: TGTGCCAGTAGTCCCTTACTATCTGGGGCCAACGTCCTGACTTTC.

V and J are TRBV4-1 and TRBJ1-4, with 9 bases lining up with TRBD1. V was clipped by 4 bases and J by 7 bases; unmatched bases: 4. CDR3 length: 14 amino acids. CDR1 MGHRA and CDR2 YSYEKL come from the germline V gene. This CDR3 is CASSLQGASEKLFF. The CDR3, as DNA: TGCGCCAGCAGCCTACAGGGGGCGAGTGAAAAACTGTTTTTT.

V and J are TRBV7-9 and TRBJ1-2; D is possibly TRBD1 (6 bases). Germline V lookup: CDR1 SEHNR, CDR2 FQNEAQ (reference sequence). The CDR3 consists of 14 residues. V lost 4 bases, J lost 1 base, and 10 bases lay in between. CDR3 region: CASSSDSLNYGYTF. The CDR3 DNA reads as TGTGCCAGCAGCTCGGACAGCCTTAACTATGGCTACACCTTC.

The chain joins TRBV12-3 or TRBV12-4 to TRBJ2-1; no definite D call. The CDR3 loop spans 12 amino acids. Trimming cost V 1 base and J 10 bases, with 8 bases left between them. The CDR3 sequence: CASSLVGFEQFF. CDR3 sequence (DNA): TGTGCCAGCAGTTTAGTAGGGTTCGAGCAGTTCTTC.

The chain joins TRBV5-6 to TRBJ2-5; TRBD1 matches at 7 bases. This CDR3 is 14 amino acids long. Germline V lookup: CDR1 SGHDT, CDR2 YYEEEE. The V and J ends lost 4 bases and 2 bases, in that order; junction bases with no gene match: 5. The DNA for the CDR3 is TGTGCCAGCAGCCCGACAGGGTTACAAGAGACCCAGTACTTC. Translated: CASSPTGLQETQYF.

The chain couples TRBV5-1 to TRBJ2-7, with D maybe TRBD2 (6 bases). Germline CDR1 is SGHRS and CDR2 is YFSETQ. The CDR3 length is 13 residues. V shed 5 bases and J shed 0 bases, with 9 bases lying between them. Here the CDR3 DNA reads TGCGCCAGCAGGGAGGGTAGCTCCTACGAGCAGTACTTC. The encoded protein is CASREGSSYEQYF.

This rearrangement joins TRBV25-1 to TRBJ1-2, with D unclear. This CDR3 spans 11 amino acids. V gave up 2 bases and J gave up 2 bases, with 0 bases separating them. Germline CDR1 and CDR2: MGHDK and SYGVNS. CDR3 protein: CASSENYGYTF. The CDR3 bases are TGTGCCAGCAGTGAAAACTATGGCTACACCTTC.

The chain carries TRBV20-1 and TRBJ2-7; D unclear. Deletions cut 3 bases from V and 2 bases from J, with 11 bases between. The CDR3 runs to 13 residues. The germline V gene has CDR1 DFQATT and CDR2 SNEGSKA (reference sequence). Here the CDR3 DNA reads TGCAGTGCTAGTCCGACGGTACCCTACGAGCAGTACTTC. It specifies CSASPTVPYEQYF.

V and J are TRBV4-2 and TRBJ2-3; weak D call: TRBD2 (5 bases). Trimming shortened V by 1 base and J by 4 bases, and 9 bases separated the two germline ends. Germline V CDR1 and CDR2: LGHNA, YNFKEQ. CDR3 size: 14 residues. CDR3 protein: CASSQGLAADTQYF. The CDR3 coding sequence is TGTGCCAGCAGCCAAGGTCTAGCCGCAGATACGCAGTATTTT.

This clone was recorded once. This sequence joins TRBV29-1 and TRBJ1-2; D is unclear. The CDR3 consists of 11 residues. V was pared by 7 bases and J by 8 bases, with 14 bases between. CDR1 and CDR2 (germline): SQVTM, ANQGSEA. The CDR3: CSAGGPGGYTF. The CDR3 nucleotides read TGCAGCGCAGGAGGACCTGGAGGCTACACCTTC.

CDR3 region: CASRSGGSSTDTQYF. The CDR3 DNA reads as TGTGCCAGTAGGAGCGGGGGGTCTAGCACAGATACGCAGTATTTT. The chain is built from TRBV19 and TRBJ2-3; 9 positions match TRBD2. Losses at the gene ends were 6 bases for V and 0 bases for J; bases not matched to a gene: 4. This CDR3 region has 15 residues. Looked up from germline, CDR1 is LNHDA and CDR2 is SQIVND (reference sequence).

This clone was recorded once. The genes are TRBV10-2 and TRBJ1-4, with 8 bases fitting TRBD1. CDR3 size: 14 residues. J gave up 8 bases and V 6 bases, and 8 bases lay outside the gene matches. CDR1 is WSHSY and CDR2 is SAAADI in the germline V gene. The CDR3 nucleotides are TGCGCCAGCAGGGAGCAGGGGGCGCGAGAAAAACTGTTTTTT. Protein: CASREQGAREKLFF.

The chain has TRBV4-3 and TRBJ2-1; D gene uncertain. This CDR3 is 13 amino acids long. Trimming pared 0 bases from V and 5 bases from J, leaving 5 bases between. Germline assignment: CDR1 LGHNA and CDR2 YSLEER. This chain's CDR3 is CASSQDSHNEQFF. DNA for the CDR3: TGCGCCAGCAGCCAAGATTCCCACAATGAGCAGTTCTTC.

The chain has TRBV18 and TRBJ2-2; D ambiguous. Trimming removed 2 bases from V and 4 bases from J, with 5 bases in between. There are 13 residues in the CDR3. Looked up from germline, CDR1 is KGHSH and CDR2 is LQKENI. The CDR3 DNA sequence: TGTGCCAGCTCACCAGGTGCCACCGGGGAGCTGTTTTTT. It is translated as CASSPGATGELFF. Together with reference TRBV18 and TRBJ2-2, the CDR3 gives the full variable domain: NAGVMQNPRHLVRRRGQEARLRCSPMKGHSHVYWYRQLPEEGLKFMVYLQKENIIDESGMPKERFSAEFPKEGPSILRIQQVVRGDSAAYFCASSPGATGELFFGEGSRLTVL.

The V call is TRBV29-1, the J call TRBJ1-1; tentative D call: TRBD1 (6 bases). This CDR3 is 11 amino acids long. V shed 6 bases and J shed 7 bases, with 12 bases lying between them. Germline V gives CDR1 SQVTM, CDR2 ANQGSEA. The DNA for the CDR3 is TGCAGCGTCGGTCGGGGGCGTGAAGCTTTCTTT. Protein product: CSVGRGREAFF.

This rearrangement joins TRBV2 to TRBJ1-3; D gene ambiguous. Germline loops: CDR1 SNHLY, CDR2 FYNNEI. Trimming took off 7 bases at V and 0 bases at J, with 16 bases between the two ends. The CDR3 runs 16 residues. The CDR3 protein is CASIRLRSSSGNTIYF. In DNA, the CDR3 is TGTGCCAGCATTAGACTCAGGTCCTCCTCTGGAAACACCATATATTTT.

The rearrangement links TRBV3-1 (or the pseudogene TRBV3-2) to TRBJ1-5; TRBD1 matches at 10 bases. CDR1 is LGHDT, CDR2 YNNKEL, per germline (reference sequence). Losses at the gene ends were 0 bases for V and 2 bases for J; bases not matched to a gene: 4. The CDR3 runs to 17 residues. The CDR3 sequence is CASSQDLGTGGNQPQHF. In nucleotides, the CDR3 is TGTGCCAGCAGCCAAGATCTGGGGACAGGGGGCAATCAGCCCCAGCATTTT.

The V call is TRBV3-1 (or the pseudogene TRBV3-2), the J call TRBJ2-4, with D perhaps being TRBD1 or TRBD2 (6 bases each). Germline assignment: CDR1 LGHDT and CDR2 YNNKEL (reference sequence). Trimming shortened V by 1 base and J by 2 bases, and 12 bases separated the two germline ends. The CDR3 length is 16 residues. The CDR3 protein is CASSQGGAGTKNIQYF. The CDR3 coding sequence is TGTGCCAGCAGCCAAGGGGGGGCCGGAACCAAAAACATTCAGTACTTC.